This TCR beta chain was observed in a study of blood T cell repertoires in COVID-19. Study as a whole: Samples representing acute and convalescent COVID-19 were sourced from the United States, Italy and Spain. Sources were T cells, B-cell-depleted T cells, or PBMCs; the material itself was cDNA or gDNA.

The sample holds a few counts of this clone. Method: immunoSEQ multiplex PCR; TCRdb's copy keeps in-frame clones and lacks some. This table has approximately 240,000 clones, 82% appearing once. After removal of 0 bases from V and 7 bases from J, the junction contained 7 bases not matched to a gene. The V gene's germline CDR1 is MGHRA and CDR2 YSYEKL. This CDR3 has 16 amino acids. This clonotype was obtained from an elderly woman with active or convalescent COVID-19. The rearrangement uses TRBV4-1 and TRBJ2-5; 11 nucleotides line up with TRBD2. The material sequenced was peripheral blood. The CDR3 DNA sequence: TGCGCCAGCAGCCAAGATAATAGCGGGGGGGCACGGACCCAGTACTTC. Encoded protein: CASSQDNSGGARTQYF.